This T cell receptor beta chain appears in the sequencing data of a study of early T cells in non-severe SARS-CoV-2 infection. Study-level information: Sequencing used unsorted whole-blood bulk RNA, so chains lack pairing. General study findings and limits: VDJdb matching skewed toward anti-spike CD8 responses, missing private and CD4 specificities.

The TCR library protocol was used to attach unique molecular identifiers. These identifiers were attached to individual cDNA molecules. TCRdb re-called the 5' RACE reads with MiXCR, one entry per CDR3 protein. The table lists 99,000 or so distinct CDR3 sequences, roughly 15% of them singletons. In the case of this clonotype: Its antigen is as yet unknown.

Germline V gene lookup returns CDR1 DFQATT and CDR2 SNEGSKA (reference sequence). The CDR3 is 16 residues long. The J segment lost 1 base and the V segment lost 3 bases, leaving 7 bases of the junction unmatched. The clonotype comes from an adult who was a healthcare worker with PCR-confirmed SARS-CoV-2 infection or an uninfected control (not recorded which). The rearrangement uses TRBV20-1 and TRBJ2-7, with 12 bases identical to TRBD2. Sequencing was performed on whole blood. The DNA of the CDR3 is TGCAGTGCTAGCGCCCCCGGACTAGCGGGATCCTACGAGCAGTACTTC. Its protein is CSASAPGLAGSYEQYF.